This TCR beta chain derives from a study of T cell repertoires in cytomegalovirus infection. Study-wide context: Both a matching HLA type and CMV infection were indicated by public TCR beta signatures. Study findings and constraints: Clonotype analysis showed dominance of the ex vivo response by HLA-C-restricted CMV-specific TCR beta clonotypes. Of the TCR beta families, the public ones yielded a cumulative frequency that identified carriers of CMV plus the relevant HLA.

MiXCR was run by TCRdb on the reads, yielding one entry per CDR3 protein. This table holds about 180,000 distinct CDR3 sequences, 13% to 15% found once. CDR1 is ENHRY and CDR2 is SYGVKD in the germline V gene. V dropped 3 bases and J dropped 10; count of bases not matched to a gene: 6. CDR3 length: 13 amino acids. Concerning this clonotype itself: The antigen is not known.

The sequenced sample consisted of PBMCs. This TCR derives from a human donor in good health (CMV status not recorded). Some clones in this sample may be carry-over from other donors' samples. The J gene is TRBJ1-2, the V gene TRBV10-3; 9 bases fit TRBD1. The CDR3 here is CAISDIWTGVYTF. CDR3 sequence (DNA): TGTGCCATCAGTGACATTTGGACAGGGGTCTACACCTTC.